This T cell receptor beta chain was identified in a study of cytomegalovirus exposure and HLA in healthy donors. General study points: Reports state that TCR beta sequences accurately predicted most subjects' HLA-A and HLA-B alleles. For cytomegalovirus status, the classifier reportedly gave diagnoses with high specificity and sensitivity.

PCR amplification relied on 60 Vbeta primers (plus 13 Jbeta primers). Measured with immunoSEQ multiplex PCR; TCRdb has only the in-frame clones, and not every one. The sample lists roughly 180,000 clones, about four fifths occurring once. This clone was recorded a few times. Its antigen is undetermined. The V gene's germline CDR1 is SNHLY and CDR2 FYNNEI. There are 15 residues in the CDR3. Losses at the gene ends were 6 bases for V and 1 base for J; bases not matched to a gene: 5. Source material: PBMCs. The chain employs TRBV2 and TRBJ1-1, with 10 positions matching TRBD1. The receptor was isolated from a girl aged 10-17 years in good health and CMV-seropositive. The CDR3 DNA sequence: TGTGCCAGCAGAGATCGGACAGGGGGGAACACTGAAGCTTTCTTT. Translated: CASRDRTGGNTEAFF.